This is a list of T cell receptor beta chains from one sample in a study of blood T cell repertoires in COVID-19. Profiling relied on immunoSEQ multiplex PCR, and the TCRdb table lists in-frame clones only, not all of them. This table has about 120,000 clones, over 65% appearing once. Sample: peripheral blood. The source of these receptors is a man between 60 and 75 years old with acute or convalescent COVID-19. Each CDR3 is given with its conserved first and last residue. A D gene is named only where the DNA matches it firmly. Clone size is shown for a subset of rows, as once, few, many or a class of expanded clone.

>.|TRBV25-1|.|TRBJ1-2
CASSGSGDNYGYTF
TGTGCCAGCAGTGGGAGCGGGGATAACTATGGCTACACCTTC
>.|TRBV9|TRBD2|TRBJ2-1
CASSVGSGAYNEQFF
TGTGCCAGCAGCGTCGGGAGCGGGGCCTACAATGAGCAGTTCTTC
>.|TRBV9|.|TRBJ2-6
CASSVPQGFISGANVLTF
TGTGCCAGCAGCGTACCTCAGGGGTTCATCTCTGGGGCCAACGTCCTGACTTTC
>.|TRBV19|TRBD1|TRBJ1-1
CASSIQGEPGEAFF
TGTGCCAGTAGTATTCAGGGGGAACCGGGCGAAGCTTTCTTT
>.|TRBV3-1/TRBV3-2|.|TRBJ2-3
CASSPRGHQDTQYF
TGTGCCAGCAGCCCTAGAGGGCATCAAGATACGCAGTATTTT
>once|TRBV9|TRBD2|TRBJ2-3
CASSVDPSGRAIDTQYF
TGTGCCAGCAGCGTAGATCCTAGCGGGAGGGCCATAGATACGCAGTATTTT
>.|TRBV6-2/TRBV6-3|.|TRBJ2-7
CASSYRSGTSYEQYF
TGTGCCAGCAGTTACAGGTCGGGAACCTCCTACGAGCAGTACTTC
>once|TRBV7-2|TRBD1|TRBJ1-5
CASSLTGQAPQHF
TGTGCCAGCAGCTTGACAGGGCAAGCGCCCCAGCATTTT
>.|TRBV3-1/TRBV3-2|.|TRBJ2-5
CASSPVKGPQYF
TGTGCCAGCAGCCCAGTTAAGGGGCCCCAGTACTTC
>.|TRBV6-1|.|TRBJ1-3
CASSELSGRTISGNTIYF
TGTGCCAGCAGTGAACTGTCAGGGAGGACCATCTCTGGAAACACCATATATTTT
>.|TRBV7-9|.|TRBJ2-3
CASSPMFALGDTQYF
TGTGCCAGCAGCCCGATGTTCGCCCTCGGAGATACGCAGTATTTT
>once|TRBV30|TRBD2|TRBJ2-7
CAWSVLGRDNEQYF
TGTGCCTGGAGTGTTCTCGGGAGGGACAACGAGCAGTACTTC
>.|TRBV5-1|TRBD1|TRBJ1-5
CASSLTGGGNQPQHF
TGCGCCAGCAGCTTGACAGGGGGCGGCAATCAGCCCCAGCATTTT
>.|TRBV5-1|.|TRBJ2-7
CASSLAQVAYEQYF
TGCGCCAGCAGCTTGGCACAGGTTGCCTACGAGCAGTACTTC
>.|TRBV6-1|TRBD2|TRBJ2-1
CASSAPGTSGRVNEQFF
TGTGCCAGCAGTGCACCCGGGACTAGCGGGAGGGTCAATGAGCAGTTCTTC
>.|TRBV28|.|TRBJ2-3
CASSYGHQPDTQYF
TGTGCCAGCAGCTATGGACATCAGCCAGATACGCAGTATTTT
>.|TRBV3-1/TRBV3-2|.|TRBJ1-4
CASRSLPDSNEKLFF
TGTGCCAGCAGAAGTCTCCCAGATTCTAATGAAAAACTGTTTTTT
>.|TRBV7-9|TRBD1|TRBJ1-5
CASSPQGGNGNQPQHF
TGTGCCAGCAGCCCTCAGGGGGGCAATGGCAATCAGCCCCAGCATTTT
>once|TRBV27|.|TRBJ2-1
CASSPGTRRDNEQFF
TGTGCCAGCAGTCCCGGGACAAGAAGGGACAATGAGCAGTTCTTC
>.|TRBV3-1/TRBV3-2|.|TRBJ2-3
CASSQVGGHGTDTQYF
TGTGCCAGCAGCCAAGTTGGGGGCCATGGAACAGATACGCAGTATTTT